The 20 T cell receptor beta chains reported below all come from one sample, sequenced in a study of cytomegalovirus exposure and HLA in healthy donors. Primers: 60 Vbeta forward and 13 Jbeta reverse. Sequenced by immunoSEQ multiplex PCR; TCRdb stores in-frame clones only, minus some. The sample gives about 180,000 clones, 82% of which show up once; more than 1.5% is in the top ten. Specimen: PBMCs. Receptors originate from a man in his forties in good health and CMV-seronegative.

The CDR3 is CASSAPTGIHNEQFF. Here the CDR3 DNA reads TGTGCCAGCAGTGCCCCTACCGGGATACACAATGAGCAGTTCTTC. The chain is built from TRBV28 and TRBJ2-1; TRBD2 might be the D (5 bases). Germline-derived CDR1 and CDR2 are MDHEN and SYDVKM. CDR3 length: 15 residues. V was pared by 5 bases and J by 5 bases, with 16 bases between.

The chain has TRBV7-9 and TRBJ2-5; 9 bases agree with TRBD1. Trimming cost V 5 bases and J 6 bases; bases outside gene matches: 4. The CDR3 is made up of 13 amino acids. Germline values: CDR1 SEHNR, CDR2 FQNEAQ (reference sequence). The DNA of the CDR3 is TGTGCCAGCAGCGGGACAGGGCCCAAGACCCAGTACTTC. This gives the protein CASSGTGPKTQYF.

V usage is TRBV27 and J usage is TRBJ1-3; D gene unclear. Germline V gene lookup returns CDR1 MNHEY and CDR2 SMNVEV (reference sequence). This CDR3 has 15 residues. Trimming left V 5 bases short and J 4 bases short, with 15 bases between. CDR3: CASSPGPIAGNTIYF. The CDR3, as DNA: TGTGCCAGCAGTCCCGGGCCCATAGCGGGAAACACCATATATTTT.

V gene TRBV5-1 combines with J gene TRBJ2-3, with 10 bases fitting TRBD2. The germline CDR1 and CDR2 sequences are SGHRS and YFSETQ. The trim removed 5 bases at V and 6 bases at J, leaving 9 bases unmatched. The CDR3 consists of 15 residues. The CDR3 reads CASSSTGTSDDTQYF. The CDR3 coding sequence is TGCGCCAGCAGTTCTACCGGGACTAGCGACGATACGCAGTATTTT.

The V call is TRBV19, the J call TRBJ2-1, with D unresolved. Trimming took 2 bases from V and 4 from J, leaving 12 bases between them. The CDR3 runs 15 residues. Germline V gene sequence: CDR1 LNHDA, CDR2 SQIVND (reference sequence). CDR3 bases: TGTGCCAGTAGTATATGGCCCCCCGTTTACAATGAGCAGTTCTTC. Its protein product is CASSIWPPVYNEQFF.

This clone has only a few counts. Other DNA sequences in this specimen translate into the identical CDR3. J is TRBJ1-5 and V is TRBV9; tentative D call: TRBD1 (5 bases). This CDR3 is 14 amino acids long. Trimming pared 0 bases from V and 6 bases from J, leaving 10 bases between. Germline V gives CDR1 SGDLS, CDR2 YYNGEE. In DNA, the CDR3 is TGTGCCAGCAGCGTAGGCCAGGGCGGTCAGCCCCAGCATTTT. Amino acid sequence: CASSVGQGGQPQHF.

This clone was seen a few times. Sequence at one end of the junction differs from germline and may be a read error. The chain has TRBV11-3 and TRBJ2-5; D perhaps matches TRBD2 (5 bases). Germline loops: CDR1 SGHNT, CDR2 YENEEA. The CDR3 covers 16 residues. The CDR3 nucleotides are TGTGCCAGCAGATTAGGACGGGGTCGGGTTCAAGAGACCCAGTACTTC. The encoded protein is CASRLGRGRVQETQYF.

The V gene is TRBV6-5, the J gene TRBJ1-1; the match to TRBD1 covers 8 bases. With 7 bases clipped from V and 6 bases from J, the junction kept 10 bases outside the gene matches. CDR1 MNHEY and CDR2 SVGAGI come from the germline V gene. The CDR3 extends over 14 amino acids. The CDR3 sequence is CASTDPQGAPEAFF. DNA of the CDR3: TGTGCCAGCACCGACCCCCAGGGGGCCCCTGAAGCTTTCTTT.

The V call is TRBV4-1, the J call TRBJ1-1, with 11 bases that match TRBD1. Germline V CDR1 and CDR2: MGHRA, YSYEKL. This CDR3 has 15 residues. The V and J ends lost 4 bases and 4 bases, in that order; junction bases with no gene match: 5. CDR3: CASSPGQGAGTEAFF. CDR3 coding DNA: TGCGCCAGCAGCCCTGGACAGGGGGCGGGCACTGAAGCTTTCTTT.

V gene TRBV18 combines with J gene TRBJ2-2, with D perhaps TRBD1 (6 bases). V lost 2 bases and J 1 base, leaving 11 bases between the germline ends. This CDR3 spans 16 amino acids. CDR1 is KGHSH and CDR2 is LQKENI in the germline V gene. The CDR3 spells CASSPLKQGNTGELFF. CDR3 nucleotide sequence: TGTGCCAGCTCACCATTAAAACAGGGGAACACCGGGGAGCTGTTTTTT.

This chain connects TRBV6-5 to TRBJ1-2, with a tentative D call TRBD1 (6 bases). Trimming cost V 3 bases and J 7 bases, with 12 bases left between them. Germline CDR1 and CDR2: MNHEY and SVGAGI. The CDR3 has 13 amino acids. CDR3 DNA sequence: TGTGCCAGCAGTTATGACAGGAAGAGTGGCTACACCTTC. Translated, it gives CASSYDRKSGYTF.

This clone appeared a few times. The chain combines TRBV14 with TRBJ1-1; 9 bases are a match to TRBD1. CDR1 SGHDN and CDR2 FVKESK come from the germline V gene. CDR3 length equals 15 residues. The ends lost 3 bases at V and 5 bases at J; junction bases unmatched: 7. The CDR3 coding sequence is TGTGCCAGCAGCCAGCGGGGGACAGGGAGAACTGAAGCTTTCTTT. Protein product: CASSQRGTGRTEAFF.

This chain uses TRBV6-5 with TRBJ1-2; no clear D gene. This CDR3 is 13 amino acids long. V lost 7 bases, J lost 6 bases, and 15 bases lay in between. Per germline, CDR1 MNHEY and CDR2 SVGAGI. Here the CDR3 DNA reads TGTGCCAGCACCCCGCACGGGGAGAATGGCTACACCTTC. Protein sequence: CASTPHGENGYTF.

The V gene is TRBV9, the J gene TRBJ1-2, with D tentatively TRBD1 (6 bases). CDR3 length equals 16 residues. Germline CDR1 and CDR2: SGDLS and YYNGEE. Trimming pared 4 bases from V and 1 base from J, leaving 17 bases between. This CDR3 reads CASSLLQGRFNYGYTF. For the CDR3, the DNA is TGTGCCAGCAGCCTACTCCAGGGGCGGTTTAACTATGGCTACACCTTC.

This rearrangement joins TRBV7-3 to TRBJ2-2; TRBD2 is a possible D gene (6 bases). CDR1 is SGHTA, CDR2 FQGTGA, per germline. This CDR3 spans 16 amino acids. Trimming shortened V by 3 bases and J by 2 bases, and 13 bases separated the two germline ends. CDR3 nucleotides: TGTGCCAGCAGCTTCAGCGGGTCTCCCAACACCGGGGAGCTGTTTTTT. Translation gives CASSFSGSPNTGELFF.

This clone was found a few times. J is TRBJ1-5 and V is TRBV18; D unresolved. Looked up from germline, CDR1 is KGHSH and CDR2 is LQKENI. Trimming removed 5 bases from V and 6 bases from J, with 14 bases in between. This CDR3 has 14 residues. The CDR3: CASSSGYSGQPQHF. The CDR3 region has the DNA TGTGCCAGCTCATCCGGTTATAGCGGTCAGCCCCAGCATTTT. Combining the CDR3 with reference TRBV18 and TRBJ1-5 gives the whole variable domain NAGVMQNPRHLVRRRGQEARLRCSPMKGHSHVYWYRQLPEEGLKFMVYLQKENIIDESGMPKERFSAEFPKEGPSILRIQQVVRGDSAAYFCASSSGYSGQPQHFGDGTRLSIL.

This sequence joins TRBV2 and TRBJ2-7, with 13 bases identical to TRBD2. The ends lost 0 bases at V and 4 bases at J; junction bases unmatched: 6. Germline V CDR1 and CDR2: SNHLY, FYNNEI. The CDR3 sequence is 17 residues long. The DNA for the CDR3 is TGTGCCAGCAGTGAAGCTTTCGGGACTAGCGGGAATTACGAGCAGTACTTC. Amino acids: CASSEAFGTSGNYEQYF.

This clone was recorded a few times. The chain has TRBV5-5 and TRBJ2-1; TRBD2 aligns across 10 bases. Germline CDR1 SGHKS, CDR2 YYEKEE (reference sequence). After removal of 1 base from V and 13 bases from J, the junction contained 11 bases not matched to a gene. This CDR3 is built from 15 residues. CDR3 protein: CASSLSTSGAGNQFF. As DNA, the CDR3 is TGTGCCAGCAGCTTGTCTACTAGCGGGGCTGGGAACCAGTTCTTC.

This CDR3 reads CASSLAEYYGYTF. For the CDR3, the DNA is TGTGCCAGCAGCTTAGCGGAGTACTATGGCTACACCTTC. The chain carries TRBV7-6 and TRBJ1-2, with D hard to call. CDR1 is SGHVS, CDR2 FNYEAQ, per germline. Trimming removed 0 bases at V and 3 bases at J, with 5 bases between. CDR3 length: 13 residues.

This chain links TRBV30 with TRBJ2-7, with D perhaps TRBD1 (5 bases). Deletions cut 0 bases from V and 4 bases from J, with 13 bases between. The CDR3 is 14 residues long. Per germline, CDR1 GTSNPN and CDR2 SVGIG (reference sequence). This CDR3 reads CAWSVGAASYEQYF. The CDR3, as DNA: TGTGCCTGGAGTGTAGGGGCGGCATCGTACGAGCAGTACTTC.